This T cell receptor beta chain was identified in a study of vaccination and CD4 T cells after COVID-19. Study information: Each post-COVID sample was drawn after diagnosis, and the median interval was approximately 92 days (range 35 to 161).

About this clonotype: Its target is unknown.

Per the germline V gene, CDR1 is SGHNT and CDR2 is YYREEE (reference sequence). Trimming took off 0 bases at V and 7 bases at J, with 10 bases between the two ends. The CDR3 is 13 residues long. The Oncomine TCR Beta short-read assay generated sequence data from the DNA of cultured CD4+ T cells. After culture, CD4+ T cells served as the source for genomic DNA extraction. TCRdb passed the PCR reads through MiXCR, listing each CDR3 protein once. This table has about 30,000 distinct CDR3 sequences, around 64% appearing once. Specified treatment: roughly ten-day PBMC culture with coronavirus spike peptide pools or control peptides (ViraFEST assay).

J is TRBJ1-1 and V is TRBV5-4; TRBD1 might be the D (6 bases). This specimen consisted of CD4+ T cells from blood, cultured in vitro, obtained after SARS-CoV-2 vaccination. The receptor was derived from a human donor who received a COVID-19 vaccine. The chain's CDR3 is CASSLEGGGEAFF. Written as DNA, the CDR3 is TGTGCCAGCAGCTTGGAAGGGGGGGGTGAAGCTTTCTTT.